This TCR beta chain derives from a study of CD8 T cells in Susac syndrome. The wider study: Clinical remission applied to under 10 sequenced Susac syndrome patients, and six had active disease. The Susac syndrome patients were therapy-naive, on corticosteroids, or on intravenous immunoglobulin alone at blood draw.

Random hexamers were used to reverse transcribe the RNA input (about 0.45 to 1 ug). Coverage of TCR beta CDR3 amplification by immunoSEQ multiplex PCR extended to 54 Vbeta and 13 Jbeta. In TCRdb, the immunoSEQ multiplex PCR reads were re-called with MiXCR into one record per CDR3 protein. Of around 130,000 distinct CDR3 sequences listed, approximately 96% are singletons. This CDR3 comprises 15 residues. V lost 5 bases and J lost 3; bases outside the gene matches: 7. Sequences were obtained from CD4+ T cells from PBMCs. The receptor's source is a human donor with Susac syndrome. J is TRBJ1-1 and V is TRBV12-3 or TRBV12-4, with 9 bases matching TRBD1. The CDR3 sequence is CASSQYTGGYTEAFF. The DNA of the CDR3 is TGTGCCAGCAGTCAGTACACAGGGGGCTACACTGAAGCTTTCTTT.